Presented here are 21 T cell receptor beta chains from one specimen sequenced in a study of T cell responses to AZD1222 COVID-19 vaccine listed by TCRdb under 2021. Receptors were amplified or captured by the immunoSEQ multiplex PCR assay. TCRdb carries this immuneACCESS record with in-frame sequences only. Its versions omit some clonotypes, under half of them owing to an unresolved V gene in the studies checked, with the rest unexplained. Here the sample has roughly 140,000 clones; more than 85% occur a single time. Of the sample, approximately 5.4% falls within the top ten clones. The time point label corresponds to: baseline before first vaccination. The sequences come from peripheral blood, collected on day 0 of AZD1222 vaccination. All receptors come from an adult in good health.

The chain has TRBV6-2 or TRBV6-3 and TRBJ2-5; unclear D gene. CDR1 is MNHEY and CDR2 is SVGEGT in the germline V gene. V was pared by 4 bases and J by 2 bases, with 5 bases between. The CDR3 contains 12 residues. The CDR3 DNA sequence: TGTGCCAGCAGTTTGAATCAAGAGACCCAGTACTTC. This codes for CASSLNQETQYF.

V and J are TRBV3-1 (or the pseudogene TRBV3-2) and TRBJ1-6, with 8 bases fitting TRBD1. With V trimmed by 11 bases and J by 8 bases, 8 bases remained unmatched. CDR1 and CDR2 from the germline V gene are LGHDT and YNNKEL (reference sequence). This CDR3 contains 13 residues. The CDR3 coding sequence is TGTGCCTGCTCGGACAGGGTTGATTCACCCCTCCACTTT. It encodes CACSDRVDSPLHF.

The genes are TRBV7-3 and TRBJ2-7; no reliable D call. This CDR3 has 10 amino acids. V lost 8 bases and J 2 bases, leaving 4 bases between the germline ends. Germline V gene sequence: CDR1 SGHTA, CDR2 FQGTGA. The chain's CDR3 is CASCAYEQYF. CDR3 nucleotide sequence: TGTGCCAGCTGTGCCTACGAGCAGTACTTC.

The chain combines TRBV5-1 with TRBJ1-3; D gene unclear. The V end was cut by 0 bases, the J end by 8 bases, with 18 bases between. The CDR3 consists of 16 residues. The germline CDR1 and CDR2 sequences are SGHRS and YFSETQ. CDR3 DNA: TGCGCCAGCAGCTTGGAGTGGGGTCTTGCCCCGGACACCATATATTTT. Its translation: CASSLEWGLAPDTIYF.

The chain joins TRBV19 to TRBJ2-7; 8 nucleotides match TRBD2. V lost 9 bases, J lost 9 bases, and 10 bases stayed unmatched. CDR1 and CDR2 from the germline V gene are LNHDA and SQIVND (reference sequence). The CDR3 consists of 12 residues. The CDR3: CASGLAGSGQYF. CDR3 coding DNA: TGTGCCAGCGGACTAGCAGGTTCGGGGCAGTACTTC.

The gene calls are TRBV29-1 and TRBJ1-2, with TRBD1 as a possible D gene (5 bases). CDR1 is SQVTM and CDR2 is ANQGSEA in the germline V gene. V was trimmed by 4 bases and J by 8 bases, leaving 11 bases between them. The CDR3 sequence is 11 residues long. In DNA form, the CDR3 reads TGCAGCGTTGCTGCCGGGGGAGGCTACACCTTC. Translated: CSVAAGGGYTF.

This chain links TRBV7-8 with TRBJ2-7; D could derive from TRBD1 or TRBD2 (7 bases each). The CDR3 extends over 15 amino acids. Trimming took off 3 bases at V and 1 base at J, with 13 bases between the two ends. Germline CDR1 is SGHVS and CDR2 is FQNEAQ. The CDR3 sequence is CASSFGRGGSYEQYF. The CDR3 DNA reads TGTGCCAGCAGCTTCGGCAGGGGGGGGTCCTACGAGCAGTACTTC.

The chain employs TRBV6-5 and TRBJ2-7, with 11 bases identical to TRBD2. Germline V CDR1 and CDR2: MNHEY, SVGAGI. This CDR3 contains 14 residues. V trimming: 4 bases; J trimming: 6 bases; junction bases outside the gene matches: 5. CDR3 in amino acids: CASSWTSGFGEQYF. DNA of the CDR3: TGTGCCAGCAGTTGGACTAGCGGGTTTGGCGAGCAGTACTTC.

V is TRBV30 and J is TRBJ1-2; no clear D. The CDR3 length is 11 residues. V gave up 5 bases and J gave up 4 bases, with 8 bases separating them. CDR1 is GTSNPN and CDR2 is SVGIG in the germline V gene (reference sequence). The CDR3 loop reads CAWGGVYGYTF. In DNA, the CDR3 is TGTGCCTGGGGAGGTGTCTATGGCTACACCTTC.

This chain connects TRBV7-2 to TRBJ2-1, with a tentative D call TRBD2 (6 bases). CDR3 length: 14 amino acids. Trimming removed 4 bases at V and 1 base at J, with 8 bases between. CDR1 and CDR2 (germline): SGHTA, FQGNSA. CDR3 sequence (DNA): TGTGCCAGCAGCTCTGGGGGGTCCTACAATGAGCAGTTCTTC. As protein: CASSSGGSYNEQFF.

The chain uses TRBV3-1 (or the pseudogene TRBV3-2) and TRBJ2-1, with unresolved D. From germline, CDR1 is LGHDT and CDR2 YNNKEL (reference sequence). Deletions cut 0 bases from V and 3 bases from J, with 12 bases between. The CDR3 extends over 16 amino acids. As DNA, the CDR3 is TGTGCCAGCAGCCAAGATCCTGGTATGATCTACAATGAGCAGTTCTTC. Translated, it gives CASSQDPGMIYNEQFF.

Worth noting for this clone: Other DNA sequences in this sample translate to the same CDR3. This chain joins TRBV5-4 and TRBJ1-2; TRBD1 matches 8 bases. The germline V gene has CDR1 SGHNT and CDR2 YYREEE (reference sequence). V was pared by 4 bases and J by 4 bases, with 3 bases of the junction left unmatched. The CDR3 has 13 residues. DNA of the CDR3: TGTGCCAGCAGCCCTGACAGGGGCTATGGCTACACCTTC. It encodes CASSPDRGYGYTF.

The chain recombines TRBV5-3 with TRBJ1-2; unclear D gene. TRBV5-3 is given ORF status, its function remaining uncertain. The CDR3 is made up of 15 amino acids. Trimming took off 4 bases at V and 8 bases at J, with 21 bases between the two ends. The CDR3 loop is CARSPVGCPDRGYTF. The CDR3 DNA reads as TGTGCCAGAAGCCCCGTGGGGTGTCCAGATCGGGGCTACACCTTC.

This chain uses TRBV7-9 with TRBJ1-4, with TRBD1 matching over 11 bases. The V segment lost 5 bases and the J segment 8 bases; nucleotides outside the gene matches: 4. Germline V gives CDR1 SEHNR, CDR2 FQNEAQ (reference sequence). The CDR3 spans 14 residues. CDR3 coding DNA: TGTGCCAGCAGCGGACAGGGGGCAAGGGAAAAACTGTTTTTT. The encoded protein is CASSGQGAREKLFF.

Concerning this clone itself: Other DNA variants within this sample encode the same CDR3. This sequence joins TRBV9 and TRBJ2-7; D is perhaps TRBD2 (6 bases). V was trimmed by 0 bases and J by 0 bases, leaving 10 bases between them. The CDR3 length is 15 residues. Germline-derived CDR1 and CDR2 are SGDLS and YYNGEE. DNA for the CDR3: TGTGCCAGCAGCGTAGCGGGGGTGAGCTCCTACGAGCAGTACTTC. It encodes CASSVAGVSSYEQYF.

This clone was observed once. Written as DNA, the CDR3 is TGTGCCAGTCAAAGGACAGGGGGCTATCAGCCCCAGCATTTT. Its protein is CASQRTGGYQPQHF. This rearrangement joins TRBV19 to TRBJ1-5, with 11 nucleotides matching TRBD1. Per the germline V gene, CDR1 is LNHDA and CDR2 is SQIVND (reference sequence). This CDR3 is built from 14 residues. V lost 8 bases to trimming and J lost 5 bases; unmatched junction nucleotides: 5.

This clone came up once. The chain couples TRBV7-2 to TRBJ2-3; D call uncertain. This CDR3 has 14 residues. The V and J ends lost 1 base and 4 bases respectively, with 9 bases between them. CDR1 and CDR2 (germline): SGHTA, FQGNSA. DNA of the CDR3: TGTGCCAGCAGCTTAGTGGCTATTGCAGATACGCAGTATTTT. This translates into CASSLVAIADTQYF.

The rearrangement links TRBV10-3 to TRBJ1-4; D unclear. Trimming pared 8 bases from V and 4 bases from J, leaving 11 bases between. Per germline, CDR1 ENHRY and CDR2 SYGVKD. CDR3 length equals 13 residues. In DNA, the CDR3 is TGTGCCATCGCGGCAGCCCTTAATGAAAAACTGTTTTTT. Translation: CAIAAALNEKLFF.

The chain joins TRBV19 to TRBJ2-7; unclear D gene. The germline CDR1 and CDR2 sequences are LNHDA and SQIVND (reference sequence). The germline V and J ends were trimmed by 5 bases and 2 bases, with 13 bases remaining between them. There are 14 residues in the CDR3. CDR3 residues: CASSGSDTPYEQYF. The CDR3 DNA reads TGTGCCAGTAGTGGGTCTGACACTCCCTACGAGCAGTACTTC.

The table lists this clone with a count of one. The V and J genes are TRBV19 and TRBJ1-1; D perhaps matches TRBD1 (6 bases). The germline CDR1 and CDR2 sequences are LNHDA and SQIVND (reference sequence). The CDR3 spans 13 residues. With 7 bases removed from V and 0 bases from J, the gap between germline ends came to 9 bases. CDR3: CASNNRVNTEAFF. As DNA, the CDR3 is TGTGCCAGTAACAACAGGGTGAACACTGAAGCTTTCTTT.

The J gene is TRBJ2-3, the V gene TRBV24-1, with 8 bases matching TRBD2. CDR3 length: 15 amino acids. Trimming at V came to 7 bases and at J to 3 bases, leaving 8 bases not matched to a gene. Looked up from germline, CDR1 is KGHDR and CDR2 is SFDVKD. The CDR3 bases are TGTGCCACCAGCCGGGGGGGAAAGAAAACAGATACGCAGTATTTT. Its protein is CATSRGGKKTDTQYF.